The 31 T cell receptor beta chains below were found in one sample sequenced in a study of vaccination and CD4 T cells after COVID-19. No antigen has been identified for these receptors. The Oncomine TCR Beta short-read assay generated sequence data from the DNA of cultured CD4+ T cells. From the PCR reads, TCRdb called clonotypes with MiXCR, one entry per CDR3 protein. The data hold approximately 7,600 distinct CDR3 sequences, with 40% to 60% observed a single time. Treatment specified: roughly 10-day PBMC culture with coronavirus spike peptide pools or control peptides (ViraFEST assay). An unexposed donor provided the CD4+ T cells, which were collected before the COVID-19 pandemic (2011-2018). Sequencing was performed on CD4+ T cells from blood, cultured in vitro. All receptors derive from a human donor in good health.

The genes are TRBV21-1 and TRBJ2-2; the DNA was not compared with TRBD1, the D call given in the table. TRBV21-1 is recorded as a pseudogene. This CDR3 region has 16 residues. Here the CDR3 DNA reads TGTGCCAGCAGCACCGTCGGACAGCCTAACACCGGGGAGCTGTTTTTT. Translated: CASSTVGQPNTGELFF.

The chain employs TRBV7-9 and TRBJ2-7; no definite D call. The germline CDR1 and CDR2 sequences are SEHNR and FQNEAQ (reference sequence). The CDR3 covers 13 residues. V was shortened by 7 bases and J by 1 base, with 11 bases between the two germline ends. CDR3 sequence reads: CASKGSLSYEQYF. CDR3 DNA: TGTGCCAGCAAAGGCAGTCTTTCCTACGAGCAGTACTTC.

The V and J genes are TRBV15 and TRBJ2-3, with a weak D call TRBD1 (5 bases). Trimming left V 4 bases short and J 0 bases short, with 17 bases between. The germline V gene has CDR1 LNHNV and CDR2 YYDKDF (reference sequence). This CDR3 comprises 17 residues. The CDR3 DNA sequence: TGTGCCACCAGCACCCGACAGACTGTAACTAGCACAGATACGCAGTATTTT. This codes for CATSTRQTVTSTDTQYF.

This clonotype was picked up a small number of times. V is TRBV4-1 and J is TRBJ2-3; D remains ambiguous. The germline gives CDR1 MGHRA, CDR2 YSYEKL. The ends were cut back, 3 bases at V and 6 bases at J, with 7 bases in the middle. The CDR3 covers 12 residues. The CDR3 protein is CASSHNLDTQYF. The CDR3 DNA follows: TGCGCCAGCAGCCACAATCTTGATACGCAGTATTTT.

The chain combines TRBV7-9 with TRBJ2-1; possible D gene TRBD2, 6 bases. The CDR3 covers 14 residues. Germline values: CDR1 SEHNR, CDR2 FQNEAQ (reference sequence). The V end lost 5 bases, the J end lost 6 bases, and 14 bases lay between the germline ends. The CDR3, as DNA: TGTGCCAGCAGCCCCGCTAACGGGGGCAATGAGCAGTTCTTC. Protein: CASSPANGGNEQFF. The full variable domain, completed using reference TRBV7-9 and TRBJ2-1, is DTGVSQNPRHKITKRGQNVTFRCDPISEHNRLYWYRQTLGQGPEFLTYFQNEAQLEKSRLLSDRFSAERPKGSFSTLEIQRTEQGDSAMYLCASSPANGGNEQFFGPGTRLTVL.

The chain uses TRBV7-2 and TRBJ1-2; weak D call: TRBD1 (5 bases). Germline-derived CDR1 and CDR2 are SGHTA and FQGNSA. The germline V and J ends were trimmed by 5 bases and 0 bases, with 10 bases remaining between them. The CDR3 consists of 14 residues. The CDR3 loop reads CASSPTVSNYGYTF. Written as DNA, the CDR3 is TGTGCCAGCAGCCCGACAGTTTCTAACTATGGCTACACCTTC. Looking up the rest from reference TRBV7-2 and TRBJ1-2 gives the full variable domain: GAGVSQSPSNKVTEKGKDVELRCDPISGHTALYWYRQSLGQGLEFLIYFQGNSAPDKSGLPSDRFSAERTGGSVSTLTIQRTQQEDSAVYLCASSPTVSNYGYTFGSGTRLTVV.

This clonotype has only a few counts. The rearrangement joins TRBV6-1 to TRBJ1-2; 9 nucleotides align to TRBD1. The CDR3 totals 14 residues. V shed 5 bases, J shed 2 bases, and the junction held 3 bases outside the gene matches. Germline CDR1 is MNHNS and CDR2 is SASEGT. The CDR3 sequence is CASSPTGGNYGYTF. The DNA of the CDR3 is TGTGCCAGCAGTCCCACAGGGGGCAACTATGGCTACACCTTC.

This clonotype was picked up a small number of times. The CDR3 here is CASSWASLNYGYTF. The DNA of the CDR3 is TGTGCCAGCAGTTGGGCGAGCCTGAACTATGGCTACACCTTC. The V call is TRBV12-3 or TRBV12-4, the J call TRBJ1-2; no clear D gene. This CDR3 comprises 14 residues. Trimming took 4 bases from V and 2 from J, leaving 11 bases between them.

In its sample, this clonotype was seen a few times. The rearrangement links TRBV10-3 to TRBJ1-6; D is perhaps TRBD1 (6 bases). The germline CDR1 and CDR2 sequences are ENHRY and SYGVKD. The CDR3 totals 15 residues. Trimming took 6 bases from V and 7 from J, leaving 16 bases between them. CDR3 nucleotide sequence: TGTGCCATCAGGACAGGTGGGGGGCTAAATTCACCCCTCCACTTT. It encodes CAIRTGGGLNSPLHF.

The J gene is TRBJ1-2, the V gene TRBV30; D remains unclear. V lost 2 bases to trimming and J lost 7 bases, with 8 bases between them. CDR1 and CDR2 (germline): GTSNPN, SVGIG (reference sequence). The CDR3 consists of 11 residues. Here the CDR3 reads CAWSRTRGYTF. As DNA, the CDR3 is TGTGCCTGGAGTCGCACTCGTGGCTACACCTTC.

This clonotype was counted only a few times. V gene TRBV5-1 combines with J gene TRBJ2-5, with 8 bases aligning to TRBD1. This CDR3 spans 15 amino acids. CDR1 is SGHRS and CDR2 is YFSETQ in the germline V gene. J lost 4 bases, V lost 7 bases, and 12 bases had no gene match. CDR3 DNA: TGCGCCAGCGACGACGCCAGGGGGCAGGGAGAGACCCAGTACTTC. Protein product: CASDDARGQGETQYF.

V is TRBV29-1 and J is TRBJ1-2; a possible D gene is TRBD1 (6 bases). The CDR3 contains 12 residues. From germline, CDR1 is SQVTM and CDR2 ANQGSEA. The V end lost 3 bases, the J end lost 4 bases, and 9 bases lay between the germline ends. The CDR3 DNA is TGCAGCGTTGAGGACAGTACCTATGGCTACACCTTC. Its protein product is CSVEDSTYGYTF.

The chain uses TRBV27 and TRBJ2-7; TRBD2 matches at 10 bases. Germline trimming cut 6 bases from V and 7 bases from J; bases unmatched to any gene: 9. The CDR3 runs to 14 residues. Germline assignment: CDR1 MNHEY and CDR2 SMNVEV (reference sequence). The CDR3 sequence is CASRRGLAGAEQYF. The CDR3 DNA follows: TGTGCCAGCAGAAGGGGGCTAGCGGGAGCAGAGCAGTACTTC.

This clonotype came up a few times. This chain joins TRBV6-1 and TRBJ2-1, with unresolved D. The CDR3 runs 17 residues. The V end was cut by 6 bases, the J end by 1 base, with 19 bases between. Germline V lookup: CDR1 MNHNS, CDR2 SASEGT. CDR3 sequence reads: CASSSEPAARSYNEQFF. Here the CDR3 DNA reads TGTGCCAGCAGCAGTGAACCCGCGGCGAGGTCCTACAATGAGCAGTTCTTC.

The table lists this clonotype with a few counts. V gene TRBV15 combines with J gene TRBJ1-3, with D unresolved. Trimming took off 2 bases at V and 4 bases at J, with 6 bases between the two ends. CDR3 length equals 13 residues. From germline, CDR1 is LNHNV and CDR2 YYDKDF (reference sequence). The CDR3 spells CATSRRVGNTIYF. In DNA form, the CDR3 reads TGTGCCACCAGCAGAAGAGTGGGAAACACCATATATTTT.

The gene calls are TRBV21-1 and TRBJ1-5; the table calls TRBD1, which could not be checked here. TRBV21-1 is given as a pseudogene. The CDR3 runs to 16 residues. The CDR3 coding sequence is TGTGCCAGCAGCAAACCCTCGGGCTTTATTGGGACGCCCCAGCATTTT. Protein product: CASSKPSGFIGTPQHF.

V usage is TRBV21-1 and J usage is TRBJ2-3; the D call of TRBD1 is as the table states it, not checked on the DNA. TRBV21-1 is noted as a pseudogene. The CDR3 sequence is 19 residues long. Here the CDR3 reads CASSKLSPRTDGDTDTQYF. The DNA for the CDR3 is TGTGCCAGCAGCAAATTGTCCCCTCGGACAGACGGAGACACAGATACGCAGTATTTT.

The chain links TRBV6-1 to TRBJ1-2, with 8 positions matching TRBD1. The CDR3 extends over 16 amino acids. Germline trimming cut 7 bases from V and 2 bases from J; bases unmatched to any gene: 12. CDR1 and CDR2 (germline): MNHNS, SASEGT. The CDR3, as DNA: TGTGCCAGCACTATGGACAGGGTGTACTCAAACTATGGCTACACCTTC. Encoded protein: CASTMDRVYSNYGYTF.

The chain has TRBV10-3 and TRBJ2-5; 10 nucleotides match TRBD1. This CDR3 comprises 14 residues. Germline V CDR1 and CDR2: ENHRY, SYGVKD. Trimming took 6 bases from V and 4 from J; bases not matched to a gene: 5. Here the CDR3 DNA reads TGTGCCATCAGGCAGGACAGGGGGGCAGAGACCCAGTACTTC. This gives the protein CAIRQDRGAETQYF.

This clonotype was detected only a few times. The J gene is TRBJ1-5, the V gene TRBV6-2 or TRBV6-3; 7 bases match TRBD1. Germline V gene lookup returns CDR1 MNHEY and CDR2 SVGEGT. J lost 4 bases, V lost 7 bases, and 13 bases had no gene match. The CDR3 length is 16 residues. The CDR3 sequence is CASTKSGQGGNQPQHF. In nucleotides, the CDR3 is TGTGCCAGCACTAAATCAGGGCAGGGGGGTAATCAGCCCCAGCATTTT.

This clonotype was observed a handful of times. The genes are TRBV20-1 and TRBJ2-5, with 7 bases fitting TRBD1. CDR1 is DFQATT, CDR2 SNEGSKA, per germline (reference sequence). The V segment lost 6 bases and the J segment 0 bases; nucleotides outside the gene matches: 7. The CDR3 consists of 14 residues. The CDR3 region has the DNA TGCAGTGCACACATGGACAGGAACCAAGAGACCCAGTACTTC. Its translation is CSAHMDRNQETQYF.

The V and J genes are TRBV12-3 or TRBV12-4 and TRBJ1-1; the D gene is possibly TRBD1 (6 bases). V was shortened by 6 bases and J by 4 bases, with 18 bases between the two germline ends. The CDR3 sequence is 15 residues long. The CDR3, as DNA: TGTGCCAGCAGGGGTACAGGGTACACGGCCACTGAAGCTTTCTTT. Amino acid sequence: CASRGTGYTATEAFF.

A few counts support this clonotype. This chain joins TRBV6-4 and TRBJ1-2; no definite D call. Per the germline V gene, CDR1 is MRHNA and CDR2 is SNTAGT. V dropped 0 bases and J dropped 8 bases, with 22 bases sitting between them. The CDR3 loop spans 17 amino acids. In DNA, the CDR3 is TGTGCCAGCAGTGACTCTTCGCTGGGCCAGACCAAGACAGGCTACACCTTC. Protein sequence: CASSDSSLGQTKTGYTF.

Here the CDR3 DNA reads TGTGCCAGCAGCACTAGACTAGCGGGGACCTACGAGCAGTACTTC. This gives the protein CASSTRLAGTYEQYF. The chain couples TRBV7-2 to TRBJ2-7, with 11 nucleotides matching TRBD2. The CDR3 consists of 15 residues. Per germline, CDR1 SGHTA and CDR2 FQGNSA. The J segment lost 2 bases and the V segment lost 5 bases, leaving 5 bases of the junction unmatched.

The rearrangement joins TRBV7-2 to TRBJ1-2; 9 bases fit TRBD1. Germline V gives CDR1 SGHTA, CDR2 FQGNSA. After removal of 5 bases from V and 7 bases from J, the junction contained 5 bases not matched to a gene. CDR3 length: 13 amino acids. DNA for the CDR3: TGTGCCAGCAGCCAGGTACAGGGGGCTGGCTACACCTTC. This encodes CASSQVQGAGYTF.

The gene calls are TRBV7-9 and TRBJ2-1, with 12 bases matching TRBD2. Germline CDR1 SEHNR, CDR2 FQNEAQ (reference sequence). V lost 5 bases to trimming and J lost 7 bases; unmatched junction nucleotides: 12. The CDR3 consists of 17 residues. The CDR3 region is CASSPRQTSGRSNEQFF. The CDR3 coding sequence is TGTGCCAGCAGCCCACGTCAAACTAGCGGGAGGTCAAATGAGCAGTTCTTC.

This clonotype was counted a few times. The chain has TRBV24-1 and TRBJ1-2; possibly TRBD1 for D (5 bases). Trimming removed 4 bases at V and 7 bases at J, with 6 bases between. CDR3 length: 11 amino acids. The germline V gene has CDR1 KGHDR and CDR2 SFDVKD. CDR3: CATSEGGGYTF. The CDR3 DNA sequence: TGTGCCACCAGTGAGGGGGGTGGCTACACCTTC.

This chain connects TRBV6-1 to TRBJ2-2, with D possibly being TRBD1 (7 bases). Germline V gene data show CDR1 as MNHNS and CDR2 as SASEGT. The V gene lost 2 bases and the J gene lost 8 bases, with 12 bases spanning the gap. The CDR3 has 14 residues. In DNA form, the CDR3 reads TGTGCCAGCAGTGAAACAGGGGAGGCGGGGGAGCTGTTTTTT. Protein product: CASSETGEAGELFF.

This clonotype was recorded a few times. The chain links TRBV7-2 to TRBJ1-2; no reliable D call. The ends were cut back, 2 bases at V and 2 bases at J, with 6 bases in the middle. This CDR3 is 13 amino acids long. Per germline, CDR1 SGHTA and CDR2 FQGNSA. CDR3 sequence: CASSLRGNYGYTF. DNA of the CDR3: TGTGCCAGCAGCTTACGGGGAAACTATGGCTACACCTTC.

This clonotype was counted between two and nine times. V is TRBV20-1 and J is TRBJ2-2; TRBD2 matches 7 bases. The CDR3 has 14 residues. The trim removed 2 bases at V and 6 bases at J, leaving 6 bases unmatched. Germline V gene sequence: CDR1 DFQATT, CDR2 SNEGSKA (reference sequence). CDR3 in amino acids: CSARQPLAPGELFF. The CDR3 DNA sequence: TGCAGTGCTAGACAGCCACTAGCGCCCGGGGAGCTGTTTTTT.

This clonotype came up a few times. This chain connects TRBV6-1 to TRBJ1-1, with a weak D call TRBD1 (6 bases). Germline assignment: CDR1 MNHNS and CDR2 SASEGT. The ends were cut back, 5 bases at V and 2 bases at J, with 12 bases in the middle. CDR3 length: 14 residues. The CDR3 spells CASSRSTGNTEAFF. The CDR3 DNA reads TGTGCCAGCAGTAGGTCGACAGGCAACACTGAAGCTTTCTTT.